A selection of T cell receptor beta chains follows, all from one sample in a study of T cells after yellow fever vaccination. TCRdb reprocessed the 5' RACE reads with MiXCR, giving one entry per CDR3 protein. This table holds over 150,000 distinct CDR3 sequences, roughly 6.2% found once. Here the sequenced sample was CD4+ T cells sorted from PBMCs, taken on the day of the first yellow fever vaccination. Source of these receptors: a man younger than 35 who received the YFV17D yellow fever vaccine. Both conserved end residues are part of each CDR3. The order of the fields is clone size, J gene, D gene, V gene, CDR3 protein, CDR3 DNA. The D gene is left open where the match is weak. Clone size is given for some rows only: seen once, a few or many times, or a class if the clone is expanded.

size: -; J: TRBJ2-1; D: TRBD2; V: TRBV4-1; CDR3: CASSLRTSGGAGEQFF; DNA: TGCGCCAGCAGCCTTCGGACTAGCGGGGGGGCGGGGGAGCAGTTCTTC
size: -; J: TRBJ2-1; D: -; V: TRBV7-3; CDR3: CASSPVGQANEQFF; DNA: TGTGCCAGCAGCCCGGTAGGACAAGCCAATGAGCAGTTCTTC
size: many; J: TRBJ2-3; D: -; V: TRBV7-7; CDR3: CASSPRPGGTDTQYF; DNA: TGTGCTAGCAGCCCCCGCCCAGGGGGCACAGATACGCAGTATTTT
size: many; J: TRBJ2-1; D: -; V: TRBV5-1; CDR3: CASRRTDNEQFF; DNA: TGCGCCAGCAGGAGGACTGACAATGAGCAGTTCTTC
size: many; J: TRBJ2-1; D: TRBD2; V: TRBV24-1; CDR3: CATSDPRTSGDEQFF; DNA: TGTGCCACCAGTGATCCGAGGACTAGCGGGGATGAGCAGTTCTTC
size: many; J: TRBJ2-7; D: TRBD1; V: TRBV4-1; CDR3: CASSRLTGTGSYEQYF; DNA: TGCGCCAGCAGCCGCTTAACCGGGACAGGGTCCTACGAGCAGTACTTC
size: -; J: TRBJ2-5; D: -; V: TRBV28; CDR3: CASSLYKQAQYF; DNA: TGTGCCAGCAGTTTATACAAGCAAGCCCAGTACTTC
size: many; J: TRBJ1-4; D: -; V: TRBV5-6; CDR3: CASSFRPRGTNEKLFF; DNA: TGTGCCAGCAGCTTTCGACCGAGGGGGACTAATGAAAAACTGTTTTTT
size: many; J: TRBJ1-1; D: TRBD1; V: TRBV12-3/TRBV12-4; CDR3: CASLRTGGASRAFF; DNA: TGTGCCAGCCTGAGGACAGGGGGCGCCTCGCGGGCTTTCTTT
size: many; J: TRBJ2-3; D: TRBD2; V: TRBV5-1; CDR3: CASSLSLAGMYTQYF; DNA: TGCGCCAGCAGCTTGAGTCTAGCGGGGATGTATACGCAGTATTTT
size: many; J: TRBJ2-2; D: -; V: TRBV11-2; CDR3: CASSNEGTASNTGELFF; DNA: TGTGCCAGCAGCAACGAAGGGACGGCCTCGAACACCGGGGAGCTGTTTTTT
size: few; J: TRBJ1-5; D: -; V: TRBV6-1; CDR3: CASSKLGAANSNQPQHF; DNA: TGTGCCAGCAGTAAGCTAGGGGCAGCAAATAGCAATCAGCCCCAGCATTTT
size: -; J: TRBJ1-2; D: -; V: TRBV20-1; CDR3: CSAQFLPGLRKYGYTF; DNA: TGCAGTGCTCAGTTCCTACCGGGTCTCAGGAAGTACGGCTACACCTTC
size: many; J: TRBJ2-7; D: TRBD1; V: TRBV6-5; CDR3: CASRPGQGYEQYF; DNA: TGTGCCAGCAGGCCGGGACAGGGCTACGAGCAGTACTTC
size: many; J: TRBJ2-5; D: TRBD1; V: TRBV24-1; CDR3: CATSARTGDQETQYF; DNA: TGTGCCACCAGTGCTCGGACAGGGGACCAAGAGACCCAGTACTTC
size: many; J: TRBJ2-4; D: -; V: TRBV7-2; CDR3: CASSSGRGEGNIQYF; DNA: TGTGCCAGCAGCTCAGGGCGTGGAGAAGGAAACATTCAGTACTTC
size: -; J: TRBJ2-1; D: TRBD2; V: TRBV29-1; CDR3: CSEGTSRFF; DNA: TGCAGCGAAGGGACTAGCAGGTTCTTC
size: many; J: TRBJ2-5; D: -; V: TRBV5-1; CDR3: CASSTGRAQGETQYF; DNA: TGCGCCAGCAGCACTGGACGGGCCCAGGGGGAGACCCAGTACTTC
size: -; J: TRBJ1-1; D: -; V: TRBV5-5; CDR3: CASIPAPTEAFF; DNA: TGTGCCAGCATCCCGGCCCCCACTGAAGCTTTCTTT
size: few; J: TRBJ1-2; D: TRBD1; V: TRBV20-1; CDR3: CSAWDRGDYGYTF; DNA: TGCAGTGCCTGGGACAGAGGGGACTATGGCTACACCTTC
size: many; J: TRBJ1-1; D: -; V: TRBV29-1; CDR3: CSVEGRKKMGTEAFF; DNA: TGCAGCGTTGAAGGCAGGAAGAAGATGGGCACTGAAGCTTTCTTT
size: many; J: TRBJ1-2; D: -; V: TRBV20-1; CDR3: CSANSAGQRGYTF; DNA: TGCAGTGCTAATTCAGCGGGACAACGGGGCTACACCTTC
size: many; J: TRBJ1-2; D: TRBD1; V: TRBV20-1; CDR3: CSARDRDRGYGYTF; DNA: TGCAGTGCTAGAGACCGGGACAGGGGCTATGGCTACACCTTC
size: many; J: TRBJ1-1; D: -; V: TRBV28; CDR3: CASSLSRGVGTEAFF; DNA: TGTGCCAGCAGTTTATCTCGCGGGGTGGGCACTGAAGCTTTCTTT
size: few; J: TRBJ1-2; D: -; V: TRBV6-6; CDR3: CASSSDGYTF; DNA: TGTGCCAGCAGTTCCGATGGCTACACCTTC
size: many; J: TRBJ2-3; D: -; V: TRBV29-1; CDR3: CSVNVGSTDTQYF; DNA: TGCAGCGTTAACGTGGGGAGCACAGATACGCAGTATTTT
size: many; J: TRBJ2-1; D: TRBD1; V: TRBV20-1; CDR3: CSARDLTGYYNEQFF; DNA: TGCAGTGCTAGAGATTTGACAGGGTACTACAATGAGCAGTTCTTC
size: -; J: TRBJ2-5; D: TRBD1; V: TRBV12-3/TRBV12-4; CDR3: CASRARTGGRSETQYF; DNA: TGTGCCAGCAGGGCCCGGACAGGGGGCAGGTCAGAGACCCAGTACTTC
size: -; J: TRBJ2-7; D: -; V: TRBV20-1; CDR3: CSARGENSYEQYF; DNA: TGCAGTGCTAGGGGAGAGAACTCCTACGAGCAGTACTTC
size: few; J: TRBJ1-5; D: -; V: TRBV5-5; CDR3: CASSLSGGSNQPQHF; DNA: TGTGCCAGCAGCTTGTCGGGAGGTAGCAATCAGCCCCAGCATTTT
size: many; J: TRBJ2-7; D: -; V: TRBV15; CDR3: CATSRDLGTSYEQYF; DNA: TGTGCCACCAGCAGAGATCTTGGGACTTCCTACGAGCAGTACTTC
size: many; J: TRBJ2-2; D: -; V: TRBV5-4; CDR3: CASSRRDSVAGELFF; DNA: TGTGCCAGCAGCCGGAGGGACAGTGTGGCCGGGGAGCTGTTTTTT
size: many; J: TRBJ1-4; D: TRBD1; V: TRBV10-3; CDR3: CAISEWGQGSEKLFF; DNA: TGTGCCATCAGTGAGTGGGGACAGGGCTCCGAAAAACTGTTTTTT